This T cell receptor (beta chain) was profiled in a study of cytomegalovirus exposure and HLA in healthy donors. Notes on the study in general: Reports described diagnosis of cytomegalovirus status by the classifier as highly specific and sensitive. In vitro assays verified that a few CMV-associated chains recognized CMV antigens specifically. Among TCR beta chains, those listed as cytomegalovirus-associated numbered under 200.

Measured with immunoSEQ multiplex PCR; TCRdb has only the in-frame clones, and not every one. The profile shows approximately 140,000 clones, around nine tenths of them singletons. Trimming removed 6 bases from V and 6 bases from J, with 12 bases in between. The germline gives CDR1 SGDLS, CDR2 YYNGEE. The CDR3 runs 12 residues. As regards this clone: As yet, its antigen is unknown.

The V call is TRBV9, the J call TRBJ1-2; no reliable D call. The TCR originated in a man between 18 and 29 years old in good health and CMV-seropositive. The sequenced sample was PBMCs. The CDR3 DNA is TGTGCCAGCAAAGGGAGGGAGGATGGCTACACCTTC. As protein: CASKGREDGYTF.